The present TCR beta chain was sequenced within a study of T cells after somatic rescue of genetic block. Profiled with immunoSEQ multiplex PCR; TCRdb holds only in-frame clones, not every one. Of about 120,000 clones in the sample, about 90% were seen once. V lost 3 bases to trimming and J lost 5 bases, with 16 bases between them. There are 16 residues in the CDR3. CDR1 and CDR2 (germline): MGHRA, YSYEKL. This TCR was sampled from a woman aged 18-29 years. This chain connects TRBV4-1 to TRBJ2-2, with D tentatively TRBD2 (5 bases). Sequenced material: peripheral blood mononuclear cells (PBMCs). CDR3 loop: CASSQSPGTGTGELFF. CDR3 bases: TGCGCCAGCAGCCAGTCCCCCGGAACGGGGACCGGGGAGCTGTTTTTT.